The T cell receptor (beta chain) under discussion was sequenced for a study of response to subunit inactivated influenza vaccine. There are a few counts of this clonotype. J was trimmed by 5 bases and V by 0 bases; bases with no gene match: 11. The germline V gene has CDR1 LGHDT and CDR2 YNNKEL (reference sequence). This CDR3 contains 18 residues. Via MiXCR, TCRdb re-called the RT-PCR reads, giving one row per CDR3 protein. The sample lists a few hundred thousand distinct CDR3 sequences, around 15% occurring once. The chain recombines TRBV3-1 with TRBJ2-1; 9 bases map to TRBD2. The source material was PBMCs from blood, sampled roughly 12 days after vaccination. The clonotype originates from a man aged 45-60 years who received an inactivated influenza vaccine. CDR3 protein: CASSQDRWAGGGHNEQFF. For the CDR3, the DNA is TGTGCCAGCAGCCAAGATAGGTGGGCGGGAGGGGGTCACAATGAGCAGTTCTTC.